The entry that follows covers one TCR beta chain sequence. The use of a sample-barcoded 5' primer and a J-beta primer mix characterized a second PCR of about 7 to 12 cycles. TCRdb analysed the 5' RACE reads with MiXCR anew, one entry per CDR3 protein. Here the sample spans 780,000 or so distinct CDR3 sequences, more than 55% being singletons. This specimen comes from a study of blood T cells in healthy people across ages. The sample comprised blood. The sequence was obtained from a man between 35 and 55 years old in good health.

The CDR3, as DNA: TGTGCCAGCGCCAAGAGCACAGATACGCAGTATTTT. Protein sequence: CASAKSTDTQYF. The rearrangement joins TRBV12-3 or TRBV12-4 to TRBJ2-3; D unresolved. V lost 8 bases to trimming and J lost 0 bases, with 6 bases between them. CDR3 length: 12 residues.